This T cell receptor beta chain is drawn from a study of blood T cell repertoires in COVID-19 (dated by TCRdb to between 2020 and 2021). As for the study more broadly: The collaborator samples originated in the United States, Italy and Spain and spanned the acute and convalescent phases of COVID-19. The prospective study material was composed of cDNA or gDNA derived from T cells, B-cell-depleted T cells, or PBMCs. The dataset comprised deeply sampled blood TCRbeta repertoires from subjects exposed to, actively infected with, or recovered from COVID-19. The repertoires were released in a freely available public database intended as a resource for research on the immune response to SARS-CoV-2. Samples were obtained from the ongoing ImmuneRACE study (first 160 participants) and from some 1,300 subjects provided by 6 global collaborators. The sample metadata nearly always contained a de-identified subject ID, COVID-19 status, age in years and sex. HLA class I and class II types, where available, came from metadata supplied by the sample provider rather than from assay-based typing. Beyond this particular receptor, the publication reports: Clinical and demographic metadata were provided uncurated, with the amount varying by source and participant.

The collaborating institutions used their own protocols to collect whole blood in K2EDTA tubes. Collaborator samples were shipped for TCRbeta analysis as frozen whole blood, isolated PBMCs, or DNA extracted from either sample type. TCRbeta CDR3 regions were amplified from genomic DNA using the immunoSEQ Assay, a bias-controlled multiplex PCR. On the authors' methods: Within the assay, amplification of reference gene primers was used to estimate how many nucleated cells each sample contained. To quantify the absolute abundance of each unique TCRbeta CDR3 rearrangement, sequence reads were collapsed and filtered. Productive Simpson clonality was computed per sample as the square root of Simpson's diversity index over productive rearrangements. In TCRdb, the immuneACCESS table is reduced to in-frame sequences with V and J assigned. These tables do not hold every clone; where another copy was compared, an unresolved V gene accounts for under half, and the others remain unexplained. The DNA gave D and trimming, while V, J and clone size come from that table. Recorded for this sample are 100,000 to 150,000 clones; roughly three quarters of them occurred a single time. Under 2.5% of the sample is taken by the ten largest.

The CDR3 runs 14 residues from the cysteine to the phenylalanine. Only the CDR3 part of the read is kept: 42 bases, read in frame from the first base. V loses 6 bases at its end and J loses 7 bases; junction bases beyond the gene matches: 5. CDR1 and CDR2 were assigned from the germline V gene as SQVTM and ANQGSEA. In the case of this clone: Its antigen is unknown. There are no base qualities to consult, and no much larger clone falls within one base.

The chain uses TRBV29-1 and TRBJ2-2; the junction holds 13 bases that match TRBD2. The sequenced sample consisted of peripheral blood. The clonotype comes from a woman in her seventies with acute or convalescent COVID-19. The sequence in DNA is TGCAGCGTGGGGACTAGCGGGATAATCGGGGAGCTGTTTTTT. The encoded protein is CSVGTSGIIGELFF.